This T cell receptor beta chain was recovered during a study of blood T cell repertoires in COVID-19. Background on the study: The United States, Italy and Spain were the sources of the acute and convalescent COVID-19 samples. In each case, the material was cDNA or gDNA derived from T cells, B-cell-depleted T cells, or PBMCs.

The CDR3 consists of 14 residues. Deletions cut 5 bases from V and 1 base from J, with 15 bases between. In germline, CDR1 is GTSNPN, CDR2 SVGIG (reference sequence). Clones were read by immunoSEQ multiplex PCR, and TCRdb kept only the in-frame ones, dropping some. This table has fewer than 250,000 clones, 84% appearing once. Sequenced: peripheral blood. The clonotype was recovered from a man aged 45-60 years with acute or convalescent COVID-19. This sequence joins TRBV30 and TRBJ2-7; a weak D match, TRBD2 (6 bases). The CDR3 protein is CAWVYQGGSYEQYF. The CDR3 DNA is TGTGCCTGGGTTTACCAGGGAGGATCCTACGAGCAGTACTTC.